This TCR beta chain originates from a study of graft-versus-host responses after intestinal transplantation. This CDR3 spans 12 amino acids. Germline loops: CDR1 LNHDA, CDR2 SQIVND (reference sequence). V was clipped by 8 bases and J by 4 bases, with 11 bases between them. In the case of this clone: As yet, its antigen is unknown.

Overall study findings and caveats: Peak levels of circulating GvH clones tracked with early post-transplant HvG declines. GvH clones surfaced in recipient marrow, some emerging earlier in ileum or blood.

Here immunoSEQ multiplex PCR was the method, and the copy in TCRdb shows in-frame clones only, minus some. The sample contains roughly 80,000 clones, over 75% of which appear only once. The rearrangement uses TRBV19 and TRBJ1-1; possibly TRBD1 for D (6 bases). This sequence was found in a human donor who was the organ donor for an intestinal transplant. Sequenced material: unstimulated CD8+ T cells sorted from spleen or lymph node cells, taken before transplant. DNA for the CDR3: TGTGCCAGTGGTCAAGGGGGCACTGAAGCTTTCTTT. Translated, it gives CASGQGGTEAFF.